The 6 T cell receptor beta chains below were found in one sample sequenced in a study of cytomegalovirus exposure and HLA in healthy donors. Primers: 60 Vbeta forward and 13 Jbeta reverse. TCRdb keeps only in-frame clones here, not all; method: immunoSEQ multiplex PCR. The sample shows about 140,000 clones, 60% to 75% of them seen only once. The sample was PBMCs. The receptors derive from a human donor in good health.

In DNA, the CDR3 is TGCGCCAGCAGCTTTGGCCCCCGCAATGAGCAGTTCTTC. This sequence encodes CASSFGPRNEQFF. The rearrangement joins TRBV5-1 to TRBJ2-1; the D is unclear. Germline V gives CDR1 SGHRS, CDR2 YFSETQ. This CDR3 comprises 13 residues. Trimming shortened V by 2 bases and J by 6 bases, and 9 bases separated the two germline ends. Full variable domain (rest looked up from reference TRBV5-1 and TRBJ2-1): KAGVTQTPRYLIKTRGQQVTLSCSPISGHRSVSWYQQTPGQGLQFLFEYFSETQRNKGNFPGRFSGRQFSNSRSEMNVSTLELGDSALYLCASSFGPRNEQFFGPGTRLTVL.

DNA for the CDR3: TGCGCCAGCAGCCAAGTAGGGGGACAGAGGAACACTGAAGCTTTCTTT. This codes for CASSQVGGQRNTEAFF. The gene calls are TRBV4-3 and TRBJ1-1, with 7 nucleotides matching TRBD1. V dropped 1 base and J dropped 1; count of bases not matched to a gene: 6. The CDR3 extends over 16 amino acids. Germline values: CDR1 LGHNA, CDR2 YSLEER.

The table lists this clone with a few counts. V usage is TRBV7-9 and J usage is TRBJ2-3; TRBD2 might be the D (6 bases). The CDR3 is 14 amino acids. CDR1 and CDR2 from the germline V gene are SEHNR and FQNEAQ (reference sequence). Deletions cut 3 bases from V and 0 bases from J, with 7 bases between. DNA of the CDR3: TGTGCCAGCAGCTTGGCGGGAAGCACAGATACGCAGTATTTT. Its translation: CASSLAGSTDTQYF.

The chain employs TRBV4-1 and TRBJ2-7, with a tentative D call TRBD2 (5 bases). The CDR3 has 17 residues. CDR1 and CDR2 from the germline V gene are MGHRA and YSYEKL. V gave up 1 base and J gave up 5 bases, with 21 bases separating them. The CDR3: CASSQGSPRRQSHEQYF. In nucleotides, the CDR3 is TGCGCCAGCAGCCAAGGTTCTCCGCGGAGGCAATCCCACGAGCAGTACTTC.

This clone was seen a few times. The chain employs TRBV7-9 and TRBJ1-4, with D perhaps matching TRBD1 (6 bases). The CDR3 extends over 14 amino acids. V was clipped by 5 bases and J by 1 base, with 8 bases between them. Germline lookup yields CDR1 SEHNR and CDR2 FQNEAQ (reference sequence). The CDR3 DNA is TGTGCCAGCAGCATACAGGGAACTAATGAAAAACTGTTTTTT. It yields the protein CASSIQGTNEKLFF.

This clone has only a few counts. The rearrangement links TRBV6-1 to TRBJ2-7; D perhaps matches TRBD1 (6 bases). V lost 7 bases and J lost 4, with 20 bases in between. CDR3 length: 15 residues. The germline V gene has CDR1 MNHNS and CDR2 SASEGT. In DNA form, the CDR3 reads TGTGCCAGCAAGTCACAGGGATTTGGCTGGTACGAGCAGTACTTC. Translation: CASKSQGFGWYEQYF.